This T cell receptor (beta chain) is drawn from a study of CD8 T cells in Susac syndrome. The RNA input was about 0.5 to 1 ug, and it was reverse transcribed with random hexamers. An immunoSEQ multiplex PCR amplified TCR beta CDR3 over 54 Vbeta and 13 Jbeta. TCRdb processed the immunoSEQ multiplex PCR reads anew with MiXCR; each CDR3 protein has one entry. The repertoire holds some 130,000 distinct CDR3 sequences, with approximately 95% as singletons. Trimming pared 2 bases from V and 0 bases from J, leaving 10 bases between. CDR3 length: 15 residues. Germline-derived CDR1 and CDR2 are SGDLS and YYNGEE. Patients with Susac syndrome showed fulfilment of recently defined diagnostic criteria for definite or probable disease. Study-level results: In Susac syndrome, CD8+ expansion was highest in TEMRA and active disease. The study acknowledged a relatively small number of individuals in its TCR sequencing and HLA analysis.

Note on this clonotype: The target antigen is unknown.

The source is a human donor with Susac syndrome. The chain couples TRBV9 to TRBJ2-3, with D possibly being TRBD1 (5 bases). The sample consisted of CD8+ T cells from PBMCs. DNA of the CDR3: TGTGCCAGCAGCGTCAGGGATTCGAGCACAGATACGCAGTATTTT. Encoded protein: CASSVRDSSTDTQYF.